This T cell receptor (beta chain) was captured by sequencing in a study of naive and memory T cell subsets (dated by TCRdb to about 2017). General notes on the study: An open-source, UMI-based TCR alpha and beta sequencing pipeline was applied to sorted naive and memory peripheral blood T cell subsets. IgG serology results and the functional CMV T cell responses were in complete agreement. RNA was DNase-treated and reverse transcribed with TCR constant-region primers, mostly using SuperScript III. The paper as a whole reports these results and caveats: RNA-based TCR counts may be influenced by expression changes linked to T cell activation and differentiation. Single alpha or beta chain sequences, rather than paired alpha/beta receptors, were used to define clonotypes. Once error correction was done, more than 90% of naive TCR sequences showed up just once, which made the naive abundance distributions much steeper than those of the memory subsets. A few larger clonotypes were present in naive repertoires, especially CD8 naive repertoires, and these clonotypes were possibly memory cells re-expressing CD45RA. TCR abundance followed a power law with an exponent that was different for naive and memory subsets but consistent across the three individuals. In both CD4 and CD8 cells, a rise in Gini index and a fall in Shannon and inverse Simpson diversity were observed from naive through CM, EM and EMRA. No ground truth was available to validate the repertoire findings for the naive and memory subsets.

This clonotype was found a few times. Which antigen it targets is not known. Per-base quality was not reported, and no clone a single base away is much larger than it. Receptors were amplified or captured by UMI-ligation and nested PCR. The beta constant-region primer consisted of an equimolar mixture of two oligonucleotides that together covered TRBC1 and TRBC2. Four rounds of PCR, combining the SP2 primer with nested alpha and beta constant-region primers, were used to amplify the ligated cDNA. T4 RNA ligase 1 ligated a single-stranded oligonucleotide carrying the SP2 primer and a 12-nucleotide UMI to the cDNA 3' end. The ligation reaction was incubated at 16°C for roughly 19-24 hours. PCR2 was usually performed as a SYBR Green qPCR and halted at a preset threshold so that over-amplification would not occur. Every purification after the first one was done using Agencourt AMPure XP magnetic beads. Libraries were quantified by Qubit and checked on a TapeStation, with a main peak expected near 650 bp. Pooled libraries were sequenced on an Illumina MiSeq using v2 2x251 paired-end kits, and typically roughly 0.95-2.1 million reads were obtained per sample. Each sample was pooled at 3 to 5 nM, and roughly 4.5-7% PhiX was included to help cluster recognition. On the study's bioinformatics: FASTQ reads processed by Demultiplexor were assigned V and J genes by Decombinator through tag matching that tolerated a single base-pair mismatch. By using UMIs, Collapsinator corrected both sequencing errors and the frequency errors caused by PCR heterogeneity. TCRs were translated and CDR3s were extracted from the conserved cysteine to the FGXG phenylalanine by CDR3Translator, with non-productive sequences being flagged. Gini, Shannon entropy and inverse Simpson indices were calculated on repertoires that had been subsampled to equal numbers of UMI-defined TCRs. Power-law fits to clonotype abundance distributions were performed by maximum likelihood within the linear range. On one naive CD8 sample, the pipeline and MIGEC gave similar UMI counts, unique TCR numbers and clonal distributions. In one analysis, naive TCRs also found in any memory subset of the same donor were removed from the naive repertoire. The repertoires were searched for about 7,000 CMV-associated CDR3 sequences that had been compiled from VDJdb and a published dataset. TCRdb handled the public reads itself, with Q25 trimming in fastp and clone calling in MiXCR, and kept productive beta chains. Rows matching on CDR3 protein sequence are summarized as one entry with the most common DNA and genes. TCRdb's processing, not the authors', yielded these V and J calls. For this sample the table gives tens of thousands of distinct CDR3 sequences, of which over 9% were detected only once. Jointly, the top ten make up 1.2% of the sample.

V is pared back by 4 bases and J by 2 bases, with 9 bases lying between the germline termini. From a lookup of the germline V gene, CDR1 and CDR2 are MDHEN and SYDVKM. From the cysteine up to the phenylalanine, the CDR3 has a length of 14 residues. Kept here is only the CDR3 DNA, which spans 42 bases and is read in frame from base 1. TCR alpha and beta chain libraries were amplified separately from the second PCR step onward. The CMV status of each donor was determined by measuring IFNgamma production from CD4+ T cells after fresh PBMCs had been stimulated overnight with CMV viral lysate. CD4 T cells were positively selected with Miltenyi beads, followed by positive selection of CD8 T cells from the CD4-negative fraction. Cells were stained for CD3, CD4, CD8, CD45RA, CD27 and a live/dead dye and were sorted on a BD Aria II into four subsets based on CD45RA and CD27. A few healthy volunteers provided blood, and the blood of each volunteer was split into CD4 and CD8 T cells and then into four differentiation subsets. Approximately 120 ml of peripheral blood was collected from each donor, and PBMC were isolated by Ficoll-Paque PLUS density-gradient centrifugation. Sorted cells were lysed in RLT buffer, and RNA was extracted with a Qiagen RNeasy kit and stored at -80°C.

The sequence was obtained from a human donor in good health. The chain links TRBV28 with TRBJ1-5; TRBD1 is a weak D gene call, 5 bases matching. Sequencing used naive CD8+ T cells from blood. The meaning of the sample's cell subset or site label: naive T cells, CD45RA high CD27+. The nucleotides read TGTGCCAGCAGTTGGGGGGTCGGCAATCAGCCCCAGCATTTT. Translation gives CASSWGVGNQPQHF.